This T cell receptor (beta chain) derives from a study of post-analysis software for immune sequencing data. On the study more broadly: Both relapsing-remitting and secondary progressive multiple sclerosis featured among the disease courses, as did progressive-relapsing multiple sclerosis.

TCR beta libraries were prepared from cDNA with unique molecular identifiers. T cells numbering about 0.9 to 10 million yielded cDNA molecules that totaled some 500,000. TCRdb re-called the PCR reads with MiXCR, one entry per CDR3 protein. The sample shows more than 450,000 distinct CDR3 sequences, approximately 34% of them seen only once. Overall study findings and caveats: Five TRBV segments occurring more often in patients than controls included TRBV5-6, TRBV5-1 and TRBV20-1. Patients with multiple sclerosis recorded significantly lower normalized Chao1 diversity than controls, the study found.

The CDR3 totals 16 residues. From germline, CDR1 is MNHEY and CDR2 SMNVEV (reference sequence). J was trimmed by 0 bases and V by 3 bases; bases with no gene match: 5. Concerning this clonotype: Its specificity is unknown.

The rearrangement links TRBV27 to TRBJ1-5; the match to TRBD1 covers 7 bases. The source of this sequence is a girl under 18 with multiple sclerosis. Sequenced sample: blood. The DNA of the CDR3 is TGTGCCAGCAGTTTGGAGGGACAGCCTAGCAATCAGCCCCAGCATTTT. This sequence encodes CASSLEGQPSNQPQHF.